The 21 T cell receptor beta chains presented below share a single source sample, sequenced in a study of T cell responses to AZD1222 COVID-19 vaccine. Sequenced by immunoSEQ multiplex PCR; TCRdb stores in-frame clones only, minus some. The table shows around 120,000 clones, with roughly 91% occurring only once. The material sequenced was peripheral blood, taken 28 days after the second AZD1222 dose. These receptors were obtained from an adult who received the AZD1222 COVID-19 vaccine.

This clone occurred a few times. J is TRBJ1-1 and V is TRBV4-1; D unclear. The CDR3 runs 15 residues. V lost 2 bases and J 1 base, leaving 11 bases between the germline ends. Germline CDR1 MGHRA, CDR2 YSYEKL. This chain's CDR3 is CASSQPRVSNTEAFF. Written as DNA, the CDR3 is TGCGCCAGCAGCCAACCTCGGGTATCGAACACTGAAGCTTTCTTT.

The V gene is TRBV5-1, the J gene TRBJ2-5; 8 nucleotides match TRBD1. The CDR3 runs 16 residues. With V trimmed by 0 bases and J by 5 bases, 9 bases remained unmatched. Germline CDR1 is SGHRS and CDR2 is YFSETQ. The CDR3 region has the DNA TGCGCCAGCAGCTTGGCTGTCAGGGGGCGCGTTGAGACCCAGTACTTC. It is translated as CASSLAVRGRVETQYF.

This chain connects TRBV10-2 to TRBJ2-5; D uncertain. There are 12 residues in the CDR3. Germline loops: CDR1 WSHSY, CDR2 SAAADI. V was cut by 2 bases and J by 5 bases, with 6 bases left in between. The CDR3 bases are TGCGCCAGCAGTGAGATCTGGGAGACCCAGTACTTC. It is translated as CASSEIWETQYF.

The chain links TRBV7-2 to TRBJ2-3; the match to TRBD1 covers 8 bases. Germline V gives CDR1 SGHTA, CDR2 FQGNSA. V was pared by 5 bases and J by 2 bases, with 6 bases of the junction left unmatched. The CDR3 sequence is 15 residues long. CDR3 sequence reads: CASSQRDRHTDTQYF. The CDR3, as DNA: TGTGCCAGCAGCCAACGGGACAGGCACACAGATACGCAGTATTTT. Full variable domain (missing parts from reference TRBV7-2 and TRBJ2-3): GAGVSQSPSNKVTEKGKDVELRCDPISGHTALYWYRQSLGQGLEFLIYFQGNSAPDKSGLPSDRFSAERTGGSVSTLTIQRTQQEDSAVYLCASSQRDRHTDTQYFGPGTRLTVL.

The chain has TRBV7-8 and TRBJ2-7; 10 bases align to TRBD2. Germline V gives CDR1 SGHVS, CDR2 FQNEAQ. V trimming: 1 base; J trimming: 6 bases; junction bases outside the gene matches: 6. The CDR3 is 15 amino acids. The CDR3 DNA is TGTGCCAGCAGCTTAGTTGGACTAGCGGCCGGCGAGCAGTACTTC. Its protein product is CASSLVGLAAGEQYF.

The chain links TRBV14 to TRBJ1-2; no reliable D call. The V end was cut by 2 bases, the J end by 8 bases, with 9 bases between. This CDR3 has 12 amino acids. Germline V gene sequence: CDR1 SGHDN, CDR2 FVKESK. CDR3 bases: TGTGCCAGCAGCCAACCTGGACGCGGCTACACCTTC. This translates into CASSQPGRGYTF.

The chain recombines TRBV7-8 with TRBJ2-5, with 10 bases fitting TRBD2. The germline V gene encodes CDR1 SGHVS and CDR2 FQNEAQ. J gave up 4 bases and V 2 bases, and 13 bases lay outside the gene matches. The CDR3 consists of 18 residues. The CDR3 region is CASSLMGPGLAGVETQYF. In nucleotides, the CDR3 is TGTGCCAGCAGCTTAATGGGGCCGGGTCTAGCGGGAGTAGAGACCCAGTACTTC.

This chain uses TRBV5-1 with TRBJ2-3; D is possibly TRBD1 (6 bases). The CDR3 loop spans 15 amino acids. V dropped 4 bases and J dropped 0 bases, with 12 bases sitting between them. In germline, CDR1 is SGHRS, CDR2 YFSETQ. The chain's CDR3 is CASSIQGASTDTQYF. CDR3 DNA: TGCGCCAGCAGCATACAGGGAGCTAGCACAGATACGCAGTATTTT.

The chain links TRBV5-1 to TRBJ2-3; D is unresolved. The V end was cut by 0 bases, the J end by 4 bases, with 9 bases between. The CDR3 covers 14 residues. In germline, CDR1 is SGHRS, CDR2 YFSETQ. This CDR3 reads CASSLGARSDTQYF. The CDR3 bases are TGCGCCAGCAGCTTGGGGGCTAGGTCAGATACGCAGTATTTT.

The rearrangement uses TRBV3-1 (or the pseudogene TRBV3-2) and TRBJ2-3; D unclear. The CDR3 spans 12 residues. Per germline, CDR1 LGHDT and CDR2 YNNKEL (reference sequence). V was shortened by 0 bases and J by 4 bases, with 2 bases between the two germline ends. The CDR3 loop is CASSQDSDTQYF. CDR3 nucleotide sequence: TGTGCCAGCAGCCAAGATTCAGATACGCAGTATTTT.

The chain combines TRBV6-2 or TRBV6-3 with TRBJ2-7; tentative D call: TRBD1 (6 bases). Trimming shortened V by 8 bases and J by 1 base, and 15 bases separated the two germline ends. The CDR3 consists of 14 residues. In germline, CDR1 is MNHEY, CDR2 SVGEGT. Here the CDR3 DNA reads TGTGCCAGCCGCCATTCTCAGGGGTCCTACGAGCAGTACTTC. Protein: CASRHSQGSYEQYF.

The genes are TRBV7-9 and TRBJ2-5; 7 bases match TRBD2. V lost 5 bases and J lost 2; bases outside the gene matches: 14. Germline loops: CDR1 SEHNR, CDR2 FQNEAQ (reference sequence). This CDR3 region has 17 residues. As DNA, the CDR3 is TGTGCCAGCAGCCTACTCGGGGCGGGGGAGTTACAAGAGACCCAGTACTTC. Translation gives CASSLLGAGELQETQYF. The full variable domain, with the rest looked up from reference TRBV7-9 and TRBJ2-5, is DTGVSQNPRHKITKRGQNVTFRCDPISEHNRLYWYRQTLGQGPEFLTYFQNEAQLEKSRLLSDRFSAERPKGSFSTLEIQRTEQGDSAMYLCASSLLGAGELQETQYFGPGTRLLVL.

The V and J genes are TRBV6-2 or TRBV6-3 and TRBJ2-3; 8 positions agree with TRBD2. Germline assignment: CDR1 MNHEY and CDR2 SVGEGT. With 6 bases clipped from V and 0 bases from J, the junction kept 8 bases outside the gene matches. The CDR3 loop spans 16 amino acids. The CDR3 coding sequence is TGTGCCAGCAGCAAGAAGACTAGCGTAAGCACAGATACGCAGTATTTT. Translation: CASSKKTSVSTDTQYF.

The V gene is TRBV9, the J gene TRBJ1-4; D is unresolved. The CDR3 contains 14 residues. Germline values: CDR1 SGDLS, CDR2 YYNGEE. Trimming took off 3 bases at V and 13 bases at J, with 19 bases between the two ends. The CDR3 sequence: CASSAPYGQFVLFF. As DNA, the CDR3 is TGTGCCAGCAGCGCCCCTTACGGGCAATTCGTACTGTTTTTT.

The chain is built from TRBV15 and TRBJ1-1; TRBD1 is a possible D gene (5 bases). The V gene's germline CDR1 is LNHNV and CDR2 YYDKDF (reference sequence). This CDR3 contains 14 residues. V was trimmed by 5 bases and J by 7 bases, leaving 17 bases between them. CDR3 region: CATSRGEHSGEAFF. CDR3 sequence (DNA): TGTGCCACCAGCCGAGGGGAACACTCGGGTGAAGCTTTCTTT.

The V and J genes are TRBV7-3 and TRBJ2-1; tentatively, D is TRBD1 (5 bases). Trimming shortened V by 5 bases and J by 5 bases, and 10 bases separated the two germline ends. This CDR3 spans 13 amino acids. Germline CDR1 and CDR2: SGHTA and FQGTGA. CDR3 bases: TGTGCCAGCAGCCTCTCAGGGAACAATGAGCAGTTCTTC. This gives the protein CASSLSGNNEQFF.

The sample holds one count of this clone. The chain joins TRBV2 to TRBJ2-1, with TRBD2 as a possible D gene (6 bases). Per germline, CDR1 SNHLY and CDR2 FYNNEI. V dropped 3 bases and J dropped 4 bases, with 13 bases sitting between them. This CDR3 region has 15 residues. The CDR3 sequence: CASSDRRDFYNEQFF. CDR3 sequence (DNA): TGTGCCAGCAGTGACAGGCGGGATTTTTACAATGAGCAGTTCTTC.

This chain uses TRBV19 with TRBJ1-2; no clear D. The V gene lost 1 base and the J gene lost 8 bases, with 8 bases spanning the gap. Germline V gene lookup returns CDR1 LNHDA and CDR2 SQIVND (reference sequence). The CDR3 is made up of 12 amino acids. CDR3 DNA sequence: TGTGCCAGTAGTATAGCCGGGGTCGGCTACACCTTC. Its translation: CASSIAGVGYTF.

The CDR3 coding sequence is TGTGCCACCAGTGACTCCCGGACAGGGACCACCGGGGAGCTGTTTTTT. As protein: CATSDSRTGTTGELFF. V gene TRBV24-1 combines with J gene TRBJ2-2; 8 positions match TRBD1. The CDR3 runs 16 residues. Per the germline V gene, CDR1 is KGHDR and CDR2 is SFDVKD. Trimming cost V 4 bases and J 4 bases; bases outside gene matches: 7.

The chain has TRBV28 and TRBJ1-2; tentative D call: TRBD1 (5 bases). V lost 3 bases to trimming and J lost 14 bases, with 13 bases between them. CDR3 length: 11 residues. Per the germline V gene, CDR1 is MDHEN and CDR2 is SYDVKM. CDR3 sequence: CASSFEGTKTF. The DNA for the CDR3 is TGTGCCAGCAGTTTTGAGGGGACGAAGACCTTC.

The chain links TRBV5-4 to TRBJ2-5; D uncertain. Trimming pared 4 bases from V and 0 bases from J, leaving 7 bases between. The CDR3 consists of 13 residues. Germline V gives CDR1 SGHNT, CDR2 YYREEE (reference sequence). The CDR3: CASSGWYQETQYF. CDR3 DNA sequence: TGTGCCAGCAGCGGGTGGTACCAAGAGACCCAGTACTTC.